The 11 T cell receptor beta chains given below trace back to one sample, sequenced in a study of T cell responses to AZD1222 COVID-19 vaccine. Profiled with immunoSEQ multiplex PCR; TCRdb holds only in-frame clones, not every one. In the table there are tens of thousands of clones, roughly 89% of which are singletons. Sequences were derived from peripheral blood, sampled on day 0 of AZD1222 vaccination. The receptor source for this set is an adult in good health.

This clone was seen just once. CDR3 residues: CASVGTGNYNEQFF. CDR3 bases: TGTGCCAGCGTGGGGACGGGGAACTACAATGAGCAGTTCTTC. The chain couples TRBV7-2 to TRBJ2-1; D may match TRBD1 or TRBD2 (5 bases each). With 8 bases removed from V and 3 bases from J, the gap between germline ends came to 14 bases. Germline CDR1 SGHTA, CDR2 FQGNSA. CDR3 length equals 14 residues.

This clone was observed once. V and J are TRBV11-2 and TRBJ2-7; TRBD1 is a possible D gene (5 bases). The CDR3 is made up of 12 amino acids. Trimming took 5 bases from V and 4 from J, leaving 9 bases between them. From germline, CDR1 is SGHAT and CDR2 FQNNGV. The CDR3 nucleotides read TGTGCCAGCAGCGCTCAGGGATACGAGCAGTACTTC. This gives the protein CASSAQGYEQYF.

The gene calls are TRBV2 and TRBJ2-3; possibly TRBD1 for D (6 bases). Trimming shortened V by 5 bases and J by 3 bases, and 9 bases separated the two germline ends. The CDR3 is 13 amino acids. Germline V gene data show CDR1 as SNHLY and CDR2 as FYNNEI. DNA for the CDR3: TGTGCCAGCAGTCCTACAGGGACAGATACGCAGTATTTT. It is translated as CASSPTGTDTQYF.

Written as DNA, the CDR3 is TGTGCCACCAGCAGGAAGGTCACCTTAAGCGGCTACACCTTC. Its protein product is CATSRKVTLSGYTF. V usage is TRBV15 and J usage is TRBJ1-2, with D uncertain. Germline V CDR1 and CDR2: LNHNV, YYDKDF (reference sequence). Trimming removed 3 bases at V and 8 bases at J, with 16 bases between. CDR3 length: 14 amino acids.

The chain joins TRBV7-3 to TRBJ1-4; D is unresolved. The CDR3 runs to 13 residues. V was trimmed by 5 bases and J by 8 bases, leaving 12 bases between them. Germline assignment: CDR1 SGHTA and CDR2 FQGTGA. The CDR3 DNA reads as TGTGCCAGCAGCCCGAACCTAGGGGAAAAACTGTTTTTT. This codes for CASSPNLGEKLFF.

J is TRBJ1-5 and V is TRBV5-1; weak D call: TRBD1 (5 bases). This CDR3 region has 16 residues. V was trimmed by 4 bases and J by 0 bases, leaving 14 bases between them. Germline assignment: CDR1 SGHRS and CDR2 YFSETQ. CDR3 sequence (DNA): TGCGCCAGCAGCCCTTCGGGACCATTTAGCAATCAGCCCCAGCATTTT. Translating gives CASSPSGPFSNQPQHF.

The J gene is TRBJ1-4, the V gene TRBV11-3; D remains ambiguous. V was shortened by 2 bases and J by 5 bases, with 24 bases between the two germline ends. CDR3 length: 19 amino acids. CDR1 is SGHNT and CDR2 is YENEEA in the germline V gene. The CDR3 here is CASSLYTRLGIVRNEKLFF. DNA for the CDR3: TGTGCCAGCAGCTTATATACACGCCTCGGGATAGTGAGGAATGAAAAACTGTTTTTT.

The genes are TRBV7-2 and TRBJ1-1; tentatively, D is TRBD1 (5 bases). CDR1 SGHTA and CDR2 FQGNSA come from the germline V gene. The CDR3 contains 16 residues. Trimming shortened V by 2 bases and J by 5 bases, and 18 bases separated the two germline ends. CDR3 amino acids: CASSLWGSPRQTEAFF. CDR3 DNA sequence: TGTGCCAGCAGCTTATGGGGGTCACCTCGTCAAACTGAAGCTTTCTTT.

This clone showed up just once. The chain has TRBV7-2 and TRBJ2-1; 7 bases map to TRBD2. V shed 1 base and J 5 bases; nucleotides not matched to a gene: 5. CDR3 size: 15 residues. Germline V gene data show CDR1 as SGHTA and CDR2 as FQGNSA. CDR3 in DNA: TGTGCCAGCAGCTTAGTGGCTAGCGGCAACAATGAGCAGTTCTTC. Translating gives CASSLVASGNNEQFF.

Notes on this clone: At one boundary the junction diverges from the germline segment, which might be a read error. CDR3 residues: CASSVRDRGHYDQYF. The CDR3, as DNA: TGTGCCAGCAGCGTACGGGACAGGGGGCACTACGATCAGTACTTC. The rearrangement uses TRBV7-2 and TRBJ2-7; 12 bases are shared with TRBD1. CDR3 length: 15 amino acids. CDR1 and CDR2 from the germline V gene are SGHTA and FQGNSA.

This chain connects TRBV6-2 or TRBV6-3 to TRBJ2-7; D ambiguous. V shed 2 bases and J shed 5 bases, with 7 bases lying between them. There are 12 residues in the CDR3. CDR1 MNHEY and CDR2 SVGEGT come from the germline V gene. The CDR3 DNA reads as TGTGCCAGCAGTTACCCCCAGCACGAGCAGTACTTC. Translation: CASSYPQHEQYF.